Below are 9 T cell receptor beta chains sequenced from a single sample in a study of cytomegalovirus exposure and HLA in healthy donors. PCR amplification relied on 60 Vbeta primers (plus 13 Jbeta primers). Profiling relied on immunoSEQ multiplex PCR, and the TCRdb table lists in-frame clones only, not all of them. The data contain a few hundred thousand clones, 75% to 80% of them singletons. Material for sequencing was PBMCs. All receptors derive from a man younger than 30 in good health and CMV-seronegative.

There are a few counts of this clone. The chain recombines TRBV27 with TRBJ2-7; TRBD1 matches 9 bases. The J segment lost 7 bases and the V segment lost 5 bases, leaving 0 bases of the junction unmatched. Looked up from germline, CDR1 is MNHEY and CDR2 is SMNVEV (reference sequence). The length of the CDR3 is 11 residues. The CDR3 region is CASSGQGEQYF. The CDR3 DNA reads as TGTGCCAGCAGTGGACAGGGGGAGCAGTACTTC.

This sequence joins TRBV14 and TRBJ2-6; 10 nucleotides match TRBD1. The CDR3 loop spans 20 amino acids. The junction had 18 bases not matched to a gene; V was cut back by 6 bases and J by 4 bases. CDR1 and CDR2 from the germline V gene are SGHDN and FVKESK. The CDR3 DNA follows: TGTGCCAGCAGACGAGGGGGGACAGGGGCTAGCTTTCTGGGGGCCAACGTCCTGACTTTC. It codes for CASRRGGTGASFLGANVLTF.

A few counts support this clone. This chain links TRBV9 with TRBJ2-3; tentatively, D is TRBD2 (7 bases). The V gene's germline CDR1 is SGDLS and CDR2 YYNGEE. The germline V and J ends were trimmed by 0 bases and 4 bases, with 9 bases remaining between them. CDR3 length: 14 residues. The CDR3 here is CASSVEGGPDTQYF. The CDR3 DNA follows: TGTGCCAGCAGCGTAGAGGGGGGGCCAGATACGCAGTATTTT.

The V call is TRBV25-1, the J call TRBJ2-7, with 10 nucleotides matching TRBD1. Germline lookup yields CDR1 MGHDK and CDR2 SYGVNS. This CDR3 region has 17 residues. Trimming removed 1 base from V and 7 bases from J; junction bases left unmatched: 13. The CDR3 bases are TGTGCCAGCAGTGAATCGGGTACCGGGACAGGGGAATGGGAGCAGTACTTC. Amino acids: CASSESGTGTGEWEQYF.

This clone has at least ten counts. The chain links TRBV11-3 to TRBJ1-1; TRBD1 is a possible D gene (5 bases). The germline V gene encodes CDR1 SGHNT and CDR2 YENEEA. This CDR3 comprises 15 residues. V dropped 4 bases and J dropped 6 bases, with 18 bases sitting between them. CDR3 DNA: TGTGCCAGCAGCTCCTTTGGGGGGAATTGGTCTGAAGCTTTCTTT. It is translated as CASSSFGGNWSEAFF.

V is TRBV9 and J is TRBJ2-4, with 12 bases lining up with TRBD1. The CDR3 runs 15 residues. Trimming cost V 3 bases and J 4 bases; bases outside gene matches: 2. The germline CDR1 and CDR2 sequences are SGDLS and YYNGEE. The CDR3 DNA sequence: TGTGCCAGCAGCGCGGGACAGGGGGCTAAAAACATTCAGTACTTC. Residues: CASSAGQGAKNIQYF.

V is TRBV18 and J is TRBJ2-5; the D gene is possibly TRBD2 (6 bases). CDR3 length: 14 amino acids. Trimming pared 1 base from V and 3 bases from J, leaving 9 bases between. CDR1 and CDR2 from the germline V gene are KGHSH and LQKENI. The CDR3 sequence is CASSPQAGKETQYF. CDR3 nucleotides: TGTGCCAGCTCACCACAGGCGGGGAAAGAGACCCAGTACTTC.

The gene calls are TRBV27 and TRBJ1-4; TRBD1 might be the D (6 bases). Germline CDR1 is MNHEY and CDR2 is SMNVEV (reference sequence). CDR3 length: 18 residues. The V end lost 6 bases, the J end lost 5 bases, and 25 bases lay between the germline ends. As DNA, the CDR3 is TGTGCCAGCAGCCTTATCGGTTTCCGGGGGGCCGACAATGAAAAACTGTTTTTT. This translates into CASSLIGFRGADNEKLFF. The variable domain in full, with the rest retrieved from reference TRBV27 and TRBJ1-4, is EAQVTQNPRYLITVTGKKLTVTCSQNMNHEYMSWYRQDPGLGLRQIYYSMNVEVTDKGDVPEGYKVSRKEKRNFPLILESPSPNQTSLYFCASSLIGFRGADNEKLFFGSGTQLSVL.

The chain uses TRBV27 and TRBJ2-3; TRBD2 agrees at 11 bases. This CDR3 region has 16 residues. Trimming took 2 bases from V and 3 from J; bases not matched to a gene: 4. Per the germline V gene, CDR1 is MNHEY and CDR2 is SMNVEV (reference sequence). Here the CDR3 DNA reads TGTGCCAGCAGTTTAGGTCTAGCGGGAGGAACAGATACGCAGTATTTT. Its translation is CASSLGLAGGTDTQYF.